Included here is one TCR beta chain sequence, with context. Enrollees, about 18 to 90 years old, lived in 20 to 25 US areas. Germline loops: CDR1 SGHRS, CDR2 YFSETQ. The CDR3 extends over 15 amino acids. V was cut by 1 base and J by 0 bases, with 10 bases left in between. The data are from a study of blood T cell repertoires in COVID-19. Overall study: COVID-19 samples from acute and convalescent phases originated in the United States, Italy and Spain. PBMCs, B-cell-depleted T cells, or T cells were the source of the cDNA or gDNA that made up the material.

In the original analysis: Amplification with reference gene primers provided the estimates of nucleated cell counts. TCRdb's table, derived via immunoSEQ multiplex PCR, lists solely in-frame clones and lacks some. Clone size and V and J calls were adopted from that table, with D and trimming inferred from the DNA. Here the sample spans more than 200,000 clones, more than 85% being singletons. This clonotype originated in a woman in her 50s who had recovered from COVID-19. The sequencing sample was made of PBMCs or T cells enriched from blood (not recorded which). The chain employs TRBV5-1 and TRBJ1-1; D is ambiguous. The CDR3, as DNA: TGCGCCAGCAGCTTGCTGGCTGGCTTGAACACTGAAGCTTTCTTT. It is translated as CASSLLAGLNTEAFF.